Below are 15 T cell receptor beta chains sequenced from a single sample in a study of T cell repertoires in cytomegalovirus infection. MiXCR, applied by TCRdb to the reads, yields one record per CDR3 protein. This table holds fewer than 850,000 distinct CDR3 sequences, roughly 29% found once. Their recognized antigens are unknown. The sample was cultured CD8+ T cells from PBMCs, taken from culture after CMV antigen stimulation. Receptors originate from a human donor in good health (CMV status not recorded). Some clones in this sample may be carry-over from other donors' samples.

This clonotype occurred a few times. The chain uses TRBV7-9 and TRBJ2-7, with D possibly being TRBD1 (6 bases). The length of the CDR3 is 12 residues. Germline-derived CDR1 and CDR2 are SEHNR and FQNEAQ (reference sequence). V lost 3 bases, J lost 5 bases, and 8 bases lay in between. The CDR3 reads CASSFGQNEQYF. CDR3 bases: TGTGCCAGCAGCTTCGGACAGAACGAGCAGTACTTC.

This clonotype showed up just a few times. V gene TRBV7-3 combines with J gene TRBJ2-1; 7 nucleotides align to TRBD1. The germline CDR1 and CDR2 sequences are SGHTA and FQGTGA. Trimming at V came to 6 bases and at J to 0 bases, leaving 8 bases not matched to a gene. The CDR3 spans 16 residues. DNA for the CDR3: TGTGCCAGCAGAACCTCGGACAGGAGCTCCTACAATGAGCAGTTCTTC. Translated: CASRTSDRSSYNEQFF.

This clonotype was observed a handful of times. V gene TRBV6-1 combines with J gene TRBJ2-2; D is unresolved. Trimming cost V 1 base and J 0 bases, with 12 bases left between them. Germline CDR1 and CDR2: MNHNS and SASEGT. CDR3 size: 17 residues. This CDR3 is CASSEDPTQTNTGELFF. CDR3 sequence (DNA): TGTGCCAGCAGTGAAGACCCCACGCAGACGAACACCGGGGAGCTGTTTTTT.

The chain carries TRBV20-1 and TRBJ1-4; D possibly corresponds to TRBD1 (5 bases). The V gene's germline CDR1 is DFQATT and CDR2 SNEGSKA (reference sequence). The CDR3 contains 14 residues. The V gene lost 0 bases and the J gene lost 15 bases, with 20 bases spanning the gap. CDR3 coding DNA: TGCAGTGCTAGAGATAGCAGGATAGGGGTTTCGGTGTTTTTT. Protein product: CSARDSRIGVSVFF.

With respect to this clonotype: A read error may be the cause here, since a much bigger clone is one base away. This chain joins TRBV4-1 and TRBJ2-1; 8 bases map to TRBD2. Germline loops: CDR1 MGHRA, CDR2 YSYEKL. There are 16 residues in the CDR3. V lost 0 bases and J lost 7; bases outside the gene matches: 8. Here the CDR3 DNA reads TGCGCCAGCAGCCAAGAGGTTCGGGGGGGCCGGAATGAGCAGTTCTTC. Its protein product is CASSQEVRGGRNEQFF.

This clonotype was observed a handful of times. V is TRBV7-2 and J is TRBJ1-5; 10 bases map to TRBD1. V lost 5 bases, J lost 9 bases, and 16 bases stayed unmatched. The CDR3 is made up of 17 amino acids. Germline CDR1 reads SGHTA; CDR2 reads FQGNSA. The CDR3 nucleotides read TGTGCCAGCAGCCTAGTCGGGGACAGGGGCCTCAATAGGCCCCAGCATTTT. Its protein is CASSLVGDRGLNRPQHF.

This clonotype has just a few counts. The rearrangement links TRBV25-1 to TRBJ1-1, with D unclear. Germline V gene lookup returns CDR1 MGHDK and CDR2 SYGVNS. CDR3 length equals 13 residues. V was shortened by 3 bases and J by 2 bases, with 7 bases between the two germline ends. The CDR3 reads CASSDWGNTEAFF. The CDR3 region has the DNA TGTGCCAGCAGTGATTGGGGAAACACTGAAGCTTTCTTT.

The chain carries TRBV6-5 and TRBJ1-1, with 8 bases identical to TRBD1. The CDR3 spans 16 residues. Trimming cost V 7 bases and J 6 bases; bases outside gene matches: 16. The germline gives CDR1 MNHEY, CDR2 SVGAGI. DNA of the CDR3: TGTGCCAGCAAACTCGGAACAGGACAGGGCTGGGCTGAAGCTTTCTTT. As protein: CASKLGTGQGWAEAFF.

This clonotype occurred a few times. This chain connects TRBV13 to TRBJ2-2, with TRBD2 as a possible D gene (7 bases). Germline V CDR1 and CDR2: PRHDT, FYEKMQ (reference sequence). V lost 5 bases and J lost 6, with 19 bases in between. The CDR3 covers 16 residues. The CDR3 DNA follows: TGTGCCAGCAGCACAGTACGGGGGGCTAACGCCGGGGAGCTGTTTTTT. Its protein is CASSTVRGANAGELFF.

This chain uses TRBV20-1 with TRBJ2-1, with D perhaps matching TRBD1 or TRBD2 (5 bases each). Trimming shortened V by 1 base and J by 8 bases, and 12 bases separated the two germline ends. The CDR3 is 13 amino acids. The V gene's germline CDR1 is DFQATT and CDR2 SNEGSKA (reference sequence). CDR3 coding DNA: TGCAGTGCTAGAGCGGGGCTGGTCGATGAGCAGTTCTTC. Amino acid sequence: CSARAGLVDEQFF.

DNA of the CDR3: TGTGCCAGCAGCTTAGAGCGGGGGGACTCCTACAATGAGCAGTTCTTC. It encodes CASSLERGDSYNEQFF. V is TRBV7-6 and J is TRBJ2-1; 9 nucleotides agree with TRBD2. This CDR3 has 16 residues. Germline values: CDR1 SGHVS, CDR2 FNYEAQ. With 1 base clipped from V and 0 bases from J, the junction kept 1 base outside the gene matches.

The genes are TRBV10-2 and TRBJ2-5, with 10 bases aligning to TRBD2. Germline V lookup: CDR1 WSHSY, CDR2 SAAADI. The V and J ends lost 6 bases and 2 bases, in that order; junction bases with no gene match: 6. The CDR3 is 15 amino acids. CDR3 region: CASSLPSGGQETQYF. The CDR3 bases are TGCGCCAGCAGCTTACCTAGCGGGGGTCAAGAGACCCAGTACTTC.

The chain couples TRBV9 to TRBJ2-5, with TRBD2 identical over 12 bases. Germline V gives CDR1 SGDLS, CDR2 YYNGEE. The J segment lost 1 base and the V segment lost 4 bases, leaving 5 bases of the junction unmatched. This CDR3 comprises 16 residues. The chain's CDR3 is CASSKGTSGRQETQYF. The CDR3, as DNA: TGTGCCAGCAGCAAGGGGACTAGCGGGCGCCAAGAGACCCAGTACTTC.

This rearrangement joins TRBV4-3 to TRBJ1-2; D unresolved. Germline V CDR1 and CDR2: LGHNA, YSLEER. This CDR3 contains 18 residues. V was trimmed by 1 base and J by 5 bases, leaving 23 bases between them. CDR3 residues: CASSQGFAGSPLGYGYTF. The DNA of the CDR3 is TGCGCCAGCAGCCAAGGGTTCGCGGGGAGCCCCCTGGGGTATGGCTACACCTTC.

The J gene is TRBJ2-7, the V gene TRBV13, with D possibly matching TRBD2 (6 bases). CDR1 and CDR2 from the germline V gene are PRHDT and FYEKMQ (reference sequence). V dropped 0 bases and J dropped 9 bases, with 9 bases sitting between them. The CDR3 has 12 amino acids. CDR3 in amino acids: CASSLGGSSQYV. In DNA, the CDR3 is TGTGCCAGCAGCTTAGGCGGGAGCTCGCAGTACGTC.